This T cell receptor (beta chain) was identified in a study of blood T cell repertoires in COVID-19. Whole-study context: COVID-19 samples from acute and convalescent phases originated in the United States, Italy and Spain.

In the study's own analysis: Amplification from reference gene primers served as the basis for estimated nucleated cell counts. TCRdb keeps only in-frame clones here, not all; method: immunoSEQ multiplex PCR. Clone size and the V and J calls come from that table; the DNA yielded D and trimming. This table holds some 120,000 clones, approximately 80% found once. V gave up 4 bases and J gave up 0 bases; unmatched junction bases: 4. Germline CDR1 reads SGHDT; CDR2 reads YYEEEE. The CDR3 is 15 amino acids. The clonotype was recovered from an older man with active or convalescent COVID-19. The V gene is TRBV5-6, the J gene TRBJ2-7; TRBD2 aligns across 10 bases. The sequencing input was peripheral blood. For the CDR3, the DNA is TGTGCCAGCAGCAGGGGACTAGCGAGCTCCTACGAGCAGTACTTC. Its protein product is CASSRGLASSYEQYF.